The clone carrying this T cell receptor (beta chain) has a single count. As originally analysed: Reference gene primer amplification gave estimated nucleated cell counts. TCRdb's table, derived via immunoSEQ multiplex PCR, lists solely in-frame clones and lacks some. V and J calls and clone size are copied from that table; D and trimming were computed from the DNA. Altogether some 76,000 clones are present, around 87% being singletons, with the ten largest covering approximately 11%. This record belongs to a study of blood T cell repertoires in COVID-19. Study summary: Material from acute and convalescent COVID-19 was sourced from the United States, Italy and Spain.

Looked up from germline, CDR1 is MNHEY and CDR2 is SVGAGI. V gave up 8 bases and J gave up 8 bases; unmatched junction bases: 3. CDR3 length: 12 amino acids. The J gene is TRBJ1-4, the V gene TRBV6-5, with 9 bases matching TRBD1. Material: peripheral blood. The receptor was isolated from a woman under 30 with acute or convalescent COVID-19. In DNA, the CDR3 is TGTGCCAGCGGACAGGGGAAGGAAAAACTGTTTTTT. It specifies CASGQGKEKLFF.